This T cell receptor beta chain was captured by sequencing in a study of blood T cell repertoires in COVID-19. Study details: Samples representing acute and convalescent COVID-19 were sourced from the United States, Italy and Spain. T cells, B-cell-depleted T cells, or PBMCs supplied cDNA or gDNA.

Sequencing used immunoSEQ multiplex PCR; TCRdb keeps in-frame clones, though not all of them. Of 150,000 to 180,000 clones listed, 70% to 90% are singletons. With V trimmed by 4 bases and J by 5 bases, 7 bases remained unmatched. The CDR3 is 15 amino acids. In germline, CDR1 is SEHNR, CDR2 FQNEAQ (reference sequence). The count of this clone is one. The source of this sequence is a woman in her seventies with acute or convalescent COVID-19. The chain joins TRBV7-9 to TRBJ1-4; 7 bases are a match to TRBD1. What was sequenced was peripheral blood. The CDR3 nucleotides read TGTGCCAGCAGCTCCCGGACAGGAGTAAATGAAAAACTGTTTTTT. Its translation is CASSSRTGVNEKLFF.